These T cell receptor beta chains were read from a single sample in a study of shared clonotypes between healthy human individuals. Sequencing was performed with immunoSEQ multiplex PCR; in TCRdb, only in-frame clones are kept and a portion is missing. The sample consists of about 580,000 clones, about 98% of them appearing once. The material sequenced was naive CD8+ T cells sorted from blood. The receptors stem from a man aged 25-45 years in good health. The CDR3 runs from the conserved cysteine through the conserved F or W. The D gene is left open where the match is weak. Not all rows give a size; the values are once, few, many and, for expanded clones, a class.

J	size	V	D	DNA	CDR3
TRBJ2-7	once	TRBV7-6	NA	TGTGCCAGCAGCTTAGGGCACGGGATCCAAGGGGAGCAGTACTTC	CASSLGHGIQGEQYF
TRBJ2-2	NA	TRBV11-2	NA	TGTGCCAGCAGCTTAAAGACCGGGGAGCTGTTTTTT	CASSLKTGELFF
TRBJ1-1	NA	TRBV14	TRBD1	TGTGCCAGCAGCCAAGGACCAGGGGGGATGAACACTGAAGCTTTCTTT	CASSQGPGGMNTEAFF
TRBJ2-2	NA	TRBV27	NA	TGTGCCAGCAGTTTTGTCCAAGGGAACACCGGGGAGCTGTTTTTT	CASSFVQGNTGELFF
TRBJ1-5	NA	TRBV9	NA	TGTGCCAGCAGCGATCGGGACGGAAGCAATCAGCCCCAGCATTTT	CASSDRDGSNQPQHF
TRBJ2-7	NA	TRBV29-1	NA	TGCAGCGTTGAAGAGGGCGACGGCTACGAGCAGTACTTC	CSVEEGDGYEQYF
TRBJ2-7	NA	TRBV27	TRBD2	TGTGCCACCCACGGGACTAGCGGGAGGGCAACGTACTTC	CATHGTSGRATYF
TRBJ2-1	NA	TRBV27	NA	TGTGCCAGCAGTCCCGACTCCTACAATGAGCAGTTCTTC	CASSPDSYNEQFF
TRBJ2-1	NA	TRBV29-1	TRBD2	TGCAGCGCCGAGGGACTAGCGGAGCAGTTCTTC	CSAEGLAEQFF
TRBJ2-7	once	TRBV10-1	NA	TGCGCCAGCAGCGAGCAGGGGTCTAACGAGCAGTACTTC	CASSEQGSNEQYF
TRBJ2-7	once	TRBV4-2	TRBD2	TGTGCCAGCAGCCAAAACCGCCCTAGCGGACATACCTACGAGCAGTACTTC	CASSQNRPSGHTYEQYF
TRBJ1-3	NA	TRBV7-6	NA	TGTGCCAGCAGCTTCCGGGTCCCTCCTGCCTCTGGAAACACCATATATTTT	CASSFRVPPASGNTIYF
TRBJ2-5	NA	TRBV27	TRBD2	TGTGCCAGCAGTCCACATAGCGGGAGCATACGAGAGACCCAGTACTTC	CASSPHSGSIRETQYF
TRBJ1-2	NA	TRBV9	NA	TGTGCCAGCAGCGGGAATGGCTTGACGGCCGCTAACTATGGCTACACCTTC	CASSGNGLTAANYGYTF
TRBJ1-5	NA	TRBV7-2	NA	TGTGCCAGCAGCCTTAACTGGATGTCTCAGCCCCAGCATTTT	CASSLNWMSQPQHF
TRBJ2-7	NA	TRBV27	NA	TGTGCCAGCAGTCCCCGGGGCACTCACTCCTACGAGCAGTACTTC	CASSPRGTHSYEQYF
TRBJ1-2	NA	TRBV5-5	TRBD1	TGTGCCAGCAACCTACAGGGGGCGGTCTATGGCTACACCTTC	CASNLQGAVYGYTF
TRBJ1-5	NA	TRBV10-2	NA	TGCGCCAGCAGTGAGTCTGGGCCGAACCTTTCAAATCAGCCCCAGCATTTT	CASSESGPNLSNQPQHF
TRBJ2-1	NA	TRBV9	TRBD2	TGTGCCAGCAGCGTAATGCTAGCGGGAGAGGGCTCCTACAATGAGCAGTTCTTC	CASSVMLAGEGSYNEQFF
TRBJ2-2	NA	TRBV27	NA	TGTGCCAGCAGTTTAATACTGTTCACCGGGGAGCTGTTTTTT	CASSLILFTGELFF
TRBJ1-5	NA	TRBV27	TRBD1	TGTGCCAGCGGACCAGGGACAGTCCCCAATCAGCCCCAGCATTTT	CASGPGTVPNQPQHF
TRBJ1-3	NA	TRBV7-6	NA	TGTGCCAGCAGCTTAGATACGGGGTACTCTGGAAACACCATATATTTT	CASSLDTGYSGNTIYF
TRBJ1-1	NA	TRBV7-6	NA	TGTGCCAGCAGCTTAGGACAGTCGAACACTGAAGCTTTCTTT	CASSLGQSNTEAFF
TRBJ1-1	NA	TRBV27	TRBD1	TGTGCCAGCAGGCGTACAGGGGTGAACACTGAAGCTTTCTTT	CASRRTGVNTEAFF
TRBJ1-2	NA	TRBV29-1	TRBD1	TGCAGCGCCTCTGACAGGGATCGGGGCTACACCTTC	CSASDRDRGYTF
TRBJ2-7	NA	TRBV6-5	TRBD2	TGTGCCAGCAGGACCGGGACTAGCGAATACTACGAGCAGTACTTC	CASRTGTSEYYEQYF
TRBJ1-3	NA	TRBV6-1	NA	TGTGCCAGCAGTGAACCGGTCTTGGAACAGTGGTATTTT	CASSEPVLEQWYF
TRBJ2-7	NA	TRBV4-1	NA	TGCGCCAGCAGCCAACGTTCTAGCGCCATCAGGGCCTACGAGCAGTACTTC	CASSQRSSAIRAYEQYF
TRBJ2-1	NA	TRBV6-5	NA	TGTGCCAGCAGTTACAGTACTCGCGGGCCTAAACTAGAGCAGTTCTTC	CASSYSTRGPKLEQFF
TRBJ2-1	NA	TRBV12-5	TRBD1	TGTGCTAGTGGTTTGAGTAGGACAGGGTTCAATGAGCAGTTCTTC	CASGLSRTGFNEQFF
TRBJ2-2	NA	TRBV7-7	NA	TGTGCCAGCAGCTTAGAGAGGGGAAGCGGGGAGCTGTTTTTT	CASSLERGSGELFF
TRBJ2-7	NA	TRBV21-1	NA	TGTGCCAGCAGCAAAGGGAAAACAGGGGAAATGTCTGACGAGCAGTACTTC	CASSKGKTGEMSDEQYF
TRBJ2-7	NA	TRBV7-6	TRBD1	TGTGCCAGCAGCCCCGGGACAGGCGCTACCTACGAGCAGTACTTC	CASSPGTGATYEQYF
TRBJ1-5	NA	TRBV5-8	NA	TGTGCCAGCAGCTACCGGGACAGCAATCAGCCCCAGCATTTT	CASSYRDSNQPQHF
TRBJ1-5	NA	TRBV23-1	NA	TGCGCCAGCAGTCCGGGAAGGGTCGGTCAGCCCCAGCATTTT	CASSPGRVGQPQHF
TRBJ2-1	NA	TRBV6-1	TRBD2	TGTGCCAGCGAATCAGCGGGAGTCTACTACAATGAGCAGTTCTTC	CASESAGVYYNEQFF
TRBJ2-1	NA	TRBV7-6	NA	TGTGCCAGCAGCCCCTTATCGAACGGCTACAATGAGCAGTTCTTC	CASSPLSNGYNEQFF
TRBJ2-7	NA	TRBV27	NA	TGTGCCAGCAGTTTTGGGGCGGAAGGGGGCTACGAGCAGTACTTC	CASSFGAEGGYEQYF
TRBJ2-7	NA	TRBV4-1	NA	TGCGCCAGCAGCCAAGAGAACAATGGGAACTACGAGCAGTACTTC	CASSQENNGNYEQYF
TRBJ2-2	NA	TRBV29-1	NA	TGCAGCGTTAAAAATGGCCTCCTGGGGAACACCGGGGAGCTGTTTTTT	CSVKNGLLGNTGELFF
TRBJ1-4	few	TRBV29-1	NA	TGCAGCGTTGAAGGTTTGGGGGAAAAACTGTTTTTT	CSVEGLGEKLFF
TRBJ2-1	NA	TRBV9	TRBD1	TGTGCCAGCAGCGTAGCGAGGACAGGTGAGCAGTTCTTC	CASSVARTGEQFF